The rows below give T cell receptor beta chains drawn from one sample of a study of OX40 agonist ivuxolimab in advanced cancers. The method was immunoSEQ multiplex PCR; TCRdb's version includes in-frame clones alone and lacks a portion of them. The sample contains about 90,000 clones, 91% of which appear only once. This sample comprised CD4+ or CD8+ T cells sorted from blood, obtained in a trial of the OX40 agonist ivuxolimab. Every receptor here comes from an adult with an advanced solid tumor such as melanoma, head and neck, liver or kidney cancer. The CDR3 runs from the conserved cysteine through the conserved F or W.

j_gene,len,v_gene,CDR3aa
TRBJ1-4,15,TRBV2,CASSVFTGPNEKLFF
TRBJ2-3,15,TRBV7-2,CASSSTRGPRDTQYF
TRBJ2-3,11,TRBV7-9,CASRAFSAGYF
TRBJ1-2,13,TRBV6-1,CASSEQGDYGYTF
TRBJ2-7,13,TRBV29-1,CSGGGQVSHEQYF
TRBJ1-1,11,TRBV19,CASSPGPKAFF
TRBJ1-6,13,TRBV7-2,CASRRSYNSPLHF
TRBJ2-1,15,TRBV19,CASSRGPQGRNEQFF
TRBJ1-5,16,TRBV28,CASSLGYGTLNQPQHF
-,15,TRBV5-1,CASSPGIAEPYEQYF
TRBJ2-7,15,TRBV9,CASSVGAGGSYEQYF
TRBJ1-3,15,TRBV7-2,CASSLASGSGNTIYF
TRBJ2-2,14,TRBV5-1,CASSLGIYAGELFF
TRBJ2-2,14,TRBV19,CASRSASGTGELFF
TRBJ1-2,15,TRBV2,CASSEALQAGGGYTF
TRBJ2-1,16,TRBV2,CASSEGPREGDNEQFF
TRBJ2-1,14,TRBV28,CASRPTGAPNEQFF
TRBJ2-3,17,TRBV4-2,CASSQGGRRKDTDTQYF
-,14,TRBV7-9,CASSPWTGEYEQYF
TRBJ2-1,14,TRBV5-1,CASSLPGGGDEQFF
TRBJ2-1,15,TRBV9,CASSVVGQLYNEQFF
TRBJ2-5,14,TRBV19,CASSPGTLRETQYF
TRBJ1-2,16,TRBV28,CASSFGRGGGNYGYTF
TRBJ2-7,12,TRBV28,CATHRVPYEQYF
TRBJ2-3,17,TRBV4-2,CASSQDLGGIRTDTQYF
TRBJ2-1,19,TRBV4-3,CASSQDPSGGGSSYNEQFF
TRBJ1-3,15,TRBV28,CASYTPGQGGNTIYF
TRBJ2-6,14,TRBV27,CASSYSTGANVLTF
TRBJ2-2,16,TRBV7-8,CASSAYRVVNTGELFF
TRBJ1-2,13,TRBV7-9,CASSRGTGAGYTF
TRBJ2-5,16,TRBV7-6,CASSLGTSGSGETQYF
TRBJ2-7,15,TRBV28,CASSRAGPLSYEQYF
TRBJ1-5,12,TRBV28,CASSRSRQPQHF
TRBJ2-3,16,TRBV5-1,CASSGGDGWSGDTQYF
TRBJ2-2,15,TRBV5-5,CASSLVLDYTGELFF
TRBJ2-5,15,TRBV5-1,CASSLWGDRVETQYF
TRBJ1-2,15,TRBV2,CASRILNRGQRGYTF
TRBJ1-4,15,TRBV10-2,CASSELRGLAEKLFF
TRBJ2-7,13,TRBV19,CASSIPGVDEQYF
TRBJ1-1,14,TRBV7-9,CASSAGQGGTEAFF
TRBJ2-3,15,TRBV6-6,CASSYSISGADTQYF
TRBJ1-1,17,TRBV19,CASRKNRDREGGTEAFF